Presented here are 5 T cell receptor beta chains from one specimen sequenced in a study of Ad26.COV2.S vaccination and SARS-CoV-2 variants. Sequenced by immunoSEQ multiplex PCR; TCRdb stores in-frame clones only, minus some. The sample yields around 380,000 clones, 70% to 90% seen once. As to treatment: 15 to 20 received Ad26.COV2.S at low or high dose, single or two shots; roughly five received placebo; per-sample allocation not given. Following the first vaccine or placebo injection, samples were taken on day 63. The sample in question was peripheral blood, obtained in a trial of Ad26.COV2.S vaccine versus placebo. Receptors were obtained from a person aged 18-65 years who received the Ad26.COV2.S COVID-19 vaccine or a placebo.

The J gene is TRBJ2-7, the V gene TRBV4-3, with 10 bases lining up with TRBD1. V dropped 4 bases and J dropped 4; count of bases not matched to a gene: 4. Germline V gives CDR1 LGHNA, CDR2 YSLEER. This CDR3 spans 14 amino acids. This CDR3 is CASSRGQGGYEQYF. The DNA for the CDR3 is TGCGCCAGCAGCCGCGGACAGGGGGGATACGAGCAGTACTTC.

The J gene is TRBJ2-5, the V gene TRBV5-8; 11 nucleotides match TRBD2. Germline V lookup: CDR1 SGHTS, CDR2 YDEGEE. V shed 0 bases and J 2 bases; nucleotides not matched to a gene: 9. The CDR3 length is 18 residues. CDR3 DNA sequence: TGTGCCAGCAGCTTGGAACCTAGCGGGGGGCCGACACAAGAGACCCAGTACTTC. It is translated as CASSLEPSGGPTQETQYF.

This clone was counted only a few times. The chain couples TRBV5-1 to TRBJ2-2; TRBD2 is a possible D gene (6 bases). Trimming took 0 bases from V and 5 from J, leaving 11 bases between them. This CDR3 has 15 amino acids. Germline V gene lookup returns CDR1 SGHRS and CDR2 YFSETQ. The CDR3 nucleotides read TGCGCCAGCAGCTTGGCCCCGGGGGATACCGGGGAGCTGTTTTTT. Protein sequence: CASSLAPGDTGELFF.

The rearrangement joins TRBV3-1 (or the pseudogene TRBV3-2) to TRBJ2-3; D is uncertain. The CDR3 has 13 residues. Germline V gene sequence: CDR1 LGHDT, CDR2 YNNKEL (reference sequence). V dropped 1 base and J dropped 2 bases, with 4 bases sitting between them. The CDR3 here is CASSQGFTDTQYF. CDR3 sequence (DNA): TGTGCCAGCAGCCAAGGTTTCACAGATACGCAGTATTTT.

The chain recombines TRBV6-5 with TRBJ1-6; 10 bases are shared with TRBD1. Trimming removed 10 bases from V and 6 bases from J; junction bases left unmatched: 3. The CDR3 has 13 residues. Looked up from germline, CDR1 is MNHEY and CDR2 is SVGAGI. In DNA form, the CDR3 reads TGTGCCACTGGGGACAGGGGTAATTCACCCCTCCACTTT. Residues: CATGDRGNSPLHF.